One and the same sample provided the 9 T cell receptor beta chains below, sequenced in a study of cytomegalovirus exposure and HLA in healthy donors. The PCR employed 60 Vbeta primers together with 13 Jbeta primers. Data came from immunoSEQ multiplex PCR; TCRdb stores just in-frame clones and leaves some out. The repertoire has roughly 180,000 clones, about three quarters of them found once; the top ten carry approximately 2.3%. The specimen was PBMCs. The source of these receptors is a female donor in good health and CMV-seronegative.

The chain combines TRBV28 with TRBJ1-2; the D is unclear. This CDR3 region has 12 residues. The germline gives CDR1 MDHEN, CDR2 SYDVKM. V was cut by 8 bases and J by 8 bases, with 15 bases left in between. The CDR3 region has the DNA TGTGCCAGCGGCCAACAGTTTGAAGGCTACACCTTC. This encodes CASGQQFEGYTF.

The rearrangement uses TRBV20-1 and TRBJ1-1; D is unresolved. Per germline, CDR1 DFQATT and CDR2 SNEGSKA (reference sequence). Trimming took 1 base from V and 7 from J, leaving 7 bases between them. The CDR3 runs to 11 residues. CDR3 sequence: CSARGQIEAFF. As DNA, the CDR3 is TGCAGTGCTAGAGGACAAATTGAAGCTTTCTTT.

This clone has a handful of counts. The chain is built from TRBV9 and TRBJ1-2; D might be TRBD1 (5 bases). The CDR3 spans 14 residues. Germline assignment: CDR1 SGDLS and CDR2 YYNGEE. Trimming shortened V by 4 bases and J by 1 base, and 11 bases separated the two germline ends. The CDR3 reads CASSSLGGNYGYTF. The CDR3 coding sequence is TGTGCCAGCAGCTCACTGGGGGGTAACTATGGCTACACCTTC.

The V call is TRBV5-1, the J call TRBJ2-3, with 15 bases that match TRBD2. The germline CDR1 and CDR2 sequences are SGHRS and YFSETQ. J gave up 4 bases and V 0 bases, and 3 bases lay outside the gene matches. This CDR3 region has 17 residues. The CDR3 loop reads CASSLGGLAGGPDTQYF. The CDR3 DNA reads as TGCGCCAGCAGCTTGGGGGGACTAGCGGGAGGACCAGATACGCAGTATTTT.

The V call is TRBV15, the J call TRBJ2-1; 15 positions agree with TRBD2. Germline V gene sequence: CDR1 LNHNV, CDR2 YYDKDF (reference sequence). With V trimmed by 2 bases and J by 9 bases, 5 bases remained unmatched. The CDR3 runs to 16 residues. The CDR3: CATSRRGTSGRSEQFF. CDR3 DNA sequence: TGTGCCACCAGCAGACGGGGGACTAGCGGGAGGAGTGAGCAGTTCTTC. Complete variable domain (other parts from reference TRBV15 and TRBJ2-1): DAMVIQNPRYQVTQFGKPVTLSCSQTLNHNVMYWYQQKSSQAPKLLFHYYDKDFNNEADTPDNFQSRRPNTSFCFLDIRSPGLGDTAMYLCATSRRGTSGRSEQFFGPGTRLTVL.

The CDR3 reads CASSSTPRGTNEKLFF. The CDR3, as DNA: TGCGCCAGCAGCTCGACCCCCAGGGGAACTAATGAAAAACTGTTTTTT. The V gene is TRBV5-1, the J gene TRBJ1-4; a weak D match, TRBD1 (6 bases). This CDR3 spans 16 amino acids. Germline V gene lookup returns CDR1 SGHRS and CDR2 YFSETQ. The germline V and J ends were trimmed by 3 bases and 1 base, with 13 bases remaining between them.

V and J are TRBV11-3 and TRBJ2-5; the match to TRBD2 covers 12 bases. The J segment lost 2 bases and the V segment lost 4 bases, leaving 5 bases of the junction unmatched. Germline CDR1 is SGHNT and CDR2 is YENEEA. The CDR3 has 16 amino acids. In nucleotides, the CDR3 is TGTGCCAGCAGCTCGACTAGCGGGGGAAGACAAGAGACCCAGTACTTC. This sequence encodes CASSSTSGGRQETQYF.

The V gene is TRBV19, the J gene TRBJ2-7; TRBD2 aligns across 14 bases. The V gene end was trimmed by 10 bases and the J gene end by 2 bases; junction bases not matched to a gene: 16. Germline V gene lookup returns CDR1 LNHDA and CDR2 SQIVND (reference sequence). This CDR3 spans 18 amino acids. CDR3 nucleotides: TGTGCCACCCGCCCTCCGGGACTAGCGGGGGAACTCCCCTACGAGCAGTACTTC. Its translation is CATRPPGLAGELPYEQYF.

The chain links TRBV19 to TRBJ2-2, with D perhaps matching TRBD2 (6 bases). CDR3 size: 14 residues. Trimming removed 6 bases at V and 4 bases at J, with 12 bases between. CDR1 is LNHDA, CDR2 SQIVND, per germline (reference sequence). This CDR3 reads CASRYGRGTGELFF. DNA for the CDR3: TGTGCCAGTAGGTACGGGAGAGGCACCGGGGAGCTGTTTTTT.